A single sample gave rise to the 10 T cell receptor beta chains below, sequenced in a study of vaccination and CD4 T cells after COVID-19. Sequencing of DNA taken from cultured CD4+ T cells relied on the Oncomine TCR Beta short-read assay. Via MiXCR, TCRdb re-called the PCR reads, giving one row per CDR3 protein. The table lists about 13,000 distinct CDR3 sequences, around 43% of them singletons. Treatment reported: roughly 10-day PBMC culture with coronavirus spike peptide pools or control peptides (ViraFEST assay). Their target antigens are unknown. The source material was CD4+ T cells from blood, cultured in vitro. These receptors were taken from a human donor who had recovered from COVID-19.

This chain connects TRBV4-3 to TRBJ2-3; TRBD2 matches 8 bases. The CDR3 sequence is 17 residues long. Trimming took 1 base from V and 3 from J; bases not matched to a gene: 9. Germline CDR1 LGHNA, CDR2 YSLEER. The CDR3 DNA follows: TGCGCCAGCAGCCAAGTGGGCAGCGGGGGTGATACAGATACGCAGTATTTT. Translating gives CASSQVGSGGDTDTQYF.

The CDR3 is CASSMDPNSPLHF. In DNA, the CDR3 is TGTGCCAGCAGCATGGACCCGAATTCACCCCTCCACTTT. V gene TRBV5-4 combines with J gene TRBJ1-6, with D hard to call. The CDR3 is 13 amino acids. Looked up from germline, CDR1 is SGHNT and CDR2 is YYREEE (reference sequence). Trimming shortened V by 4 bases and J by 7 bases, and 9 bases separated the two germline ends.

The CDR3 nucleotides are TGTGCCAGTAGTATAGCAACAGGGGTAGGCTACGAGCAGTACTTC. It translates to CASSIATGVGYEQYF. The V call is TRBV19, the J call TRBJ2-7; 7 bases agree with TRBD1. The CDR3 has 15 amino acids. The junction had 6 bases not matched to a gene; V was cut back by 1 base and J by 3 bases. CDR1 is LNHDA, CDR2 SQIVND, per germline (reference sequence).

The rearrangement joins TRBV11-2 to TRBJ1-6; the match to TRBD1 covers 8 bases. CDR1 and CDR2 (germline): SGHAT, FQNNGV. J gave up 5 bases and V 5 bases, and 14 bases lay outside the gene matches. This CDR3 is 18 amino acids long. In DNA form, the CDR3 reads TGTGCCAGCAGCAGATTCGACAGGGGCCGTCTACATAATTCACCCCTCCACTTT. Translating it yields CASSRFDRGRLHNSPLHF.

The genes are TRBV4-3 and TRBJ1-2, with 7 positions matching TRBD1. Germline V gene lookup returns CDR1 LGHNA and CDR2 YSLEER. V lost 1 base, J lost 2 bases, and 4 bases stayed unmatched. CDR3 length equals 15 residues. The CDR3 is CASSQVIQGNYGYTF. The CDR3, as DNA: TGCGCCAGCAGCCAAGTTATACAGGGGAACTATGGCTACACCTTC.

This chain links TRBV10-3 with TRBJ2-7; 9 bases map to TRBD1. CDR3 length equals 15 residues. Germline V gene lookup returns CDR1 ENHRY and CDR2 SYGVKD. The trim removed 3 bases at V and 5 bases at J, leaving 8 bases unmatched. The CDR3 DNA is TGTGCCATCAGTGATGGGCCCGGGACAGGGAACGAGCAGTACTTC. Residues: CAISDGPGTGNEQYF.

The chain links TRBV24-1 to TRBJ2-2; TRBD2 aligns across 11 bases. Germline CDR1 KGHDR, CDR2 SFDVKD. This CDR3 has 16 residues. Trimming removed 1 base from V and 3 bases from J; junction bases left unmatched: 0. The CDR3: CATSDLLAGDTGELFF. The CDR3 bases are TGTGCCACCAGTGATTTACTAGCGGGGGACACCGGGGAGCTGTTTTTT.

V and J are TRBV12-3 or TRBV12-4 and TRBJ1-6; D might be TRBD1 (6 bases). The V end lost 6 bases, the J end lost 9 bases, and 15 bases lay between the germline ends. This CDR3 comprises 14 residues. The CDR3 here is CASRPTGRSSPLHF. In DNA, the CDR3 is TGTGCCAGCAGACCGACAGGAAGGAGTTCACCCCTCCACTTT.

The genes are TRBV5-5 and TRBJ1-2; D is possibly TRBD1 (5 bases). Per germline, CDR1 SGHKS and CDR2 YYEKEE (reference sequence). This CDR3 has 17 amino acids. V was cut by 0 bases and J by 7 bases, with 22 bases left in between. The CDR3 coding sequence is TGTGCCAGCAGCTTGGACTTCGGTTGGCAGGGCCTAGGTGGCTACACCTTC. Its translation is CASSLDFGWQGLGGYTF. The full variable domain, rest sourced from reference TRBV5-5 and TRBJ1-2, is DAGVTQSPTHLIKTRGQQVTLRCSPISGHKSVSWYQQVLGQGPQFIFQYYEKEERGRGNFPDRFSARQFPNYSSELNVNALLLGDSALYLCASSLDFGWQGLGGYTFGSGTRLTVV.

The genes are TRBV10-3 and TRBJ2-6; TRBD1 matches 10 bases. Looked up from germline, CDR1 is ENHRY and CDR2 is SYGVKD. CDR3 length: 17 amino acids. Germline trimming cut 6 bases from V and 1 base from J; bases unmatched to any gene: 6. CDR3 in amino acids: CAIRGDRGPSGANVLTF. As DNA, the CDR3 is TGTGCCATCAGGGGGGACAGGGGCCCATCTGGGGCCAACGTCCTGACTTTC.